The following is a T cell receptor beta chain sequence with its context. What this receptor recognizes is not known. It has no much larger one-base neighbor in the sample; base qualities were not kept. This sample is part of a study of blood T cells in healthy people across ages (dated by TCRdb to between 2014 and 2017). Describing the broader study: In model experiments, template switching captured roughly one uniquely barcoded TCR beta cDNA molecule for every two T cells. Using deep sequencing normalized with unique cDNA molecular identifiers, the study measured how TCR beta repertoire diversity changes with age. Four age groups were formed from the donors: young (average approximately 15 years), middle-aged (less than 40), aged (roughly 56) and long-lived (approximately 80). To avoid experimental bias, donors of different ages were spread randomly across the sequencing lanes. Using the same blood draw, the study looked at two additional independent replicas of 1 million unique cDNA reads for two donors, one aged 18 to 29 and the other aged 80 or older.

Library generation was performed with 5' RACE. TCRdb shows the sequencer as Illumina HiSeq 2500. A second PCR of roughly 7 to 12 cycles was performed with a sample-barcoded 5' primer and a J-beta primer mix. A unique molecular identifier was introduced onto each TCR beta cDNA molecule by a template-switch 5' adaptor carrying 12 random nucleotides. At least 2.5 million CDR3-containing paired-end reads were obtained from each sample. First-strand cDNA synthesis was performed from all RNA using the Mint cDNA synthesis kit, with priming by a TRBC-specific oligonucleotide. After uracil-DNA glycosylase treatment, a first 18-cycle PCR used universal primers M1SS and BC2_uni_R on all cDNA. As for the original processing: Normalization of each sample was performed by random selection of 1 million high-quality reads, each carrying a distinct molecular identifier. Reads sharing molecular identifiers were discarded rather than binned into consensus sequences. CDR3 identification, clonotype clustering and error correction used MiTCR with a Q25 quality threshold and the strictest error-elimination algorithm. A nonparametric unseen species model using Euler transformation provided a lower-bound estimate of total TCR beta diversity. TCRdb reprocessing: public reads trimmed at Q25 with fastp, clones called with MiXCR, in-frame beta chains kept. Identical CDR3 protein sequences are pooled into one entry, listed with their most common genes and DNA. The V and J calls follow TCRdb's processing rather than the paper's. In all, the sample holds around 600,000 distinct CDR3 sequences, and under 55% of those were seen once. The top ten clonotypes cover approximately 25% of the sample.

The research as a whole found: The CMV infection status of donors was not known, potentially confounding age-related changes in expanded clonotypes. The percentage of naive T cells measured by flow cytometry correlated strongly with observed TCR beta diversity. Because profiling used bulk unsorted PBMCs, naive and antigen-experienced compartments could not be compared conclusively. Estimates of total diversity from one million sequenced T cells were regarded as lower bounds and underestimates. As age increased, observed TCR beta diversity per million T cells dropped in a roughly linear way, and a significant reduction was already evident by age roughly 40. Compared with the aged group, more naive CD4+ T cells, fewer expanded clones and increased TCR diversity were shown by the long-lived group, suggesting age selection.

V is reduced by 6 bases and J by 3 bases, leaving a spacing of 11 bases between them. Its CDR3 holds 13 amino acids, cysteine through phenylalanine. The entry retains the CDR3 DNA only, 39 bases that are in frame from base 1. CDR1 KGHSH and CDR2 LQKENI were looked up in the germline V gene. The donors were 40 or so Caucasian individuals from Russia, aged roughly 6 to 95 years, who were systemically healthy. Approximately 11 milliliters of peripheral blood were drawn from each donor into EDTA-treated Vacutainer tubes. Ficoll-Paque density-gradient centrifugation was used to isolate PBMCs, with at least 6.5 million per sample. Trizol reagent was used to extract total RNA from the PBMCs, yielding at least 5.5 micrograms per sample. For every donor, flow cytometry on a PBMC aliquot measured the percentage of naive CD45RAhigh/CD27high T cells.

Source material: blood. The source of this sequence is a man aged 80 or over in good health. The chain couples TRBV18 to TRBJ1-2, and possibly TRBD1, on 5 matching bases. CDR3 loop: CASSEGRDYGYTF. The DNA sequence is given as TGTGCCAGCTCCGAAGGCAGGGACTATGGCTACACCTTC.